The rows below give T cell receptor beta chains drawn from one sample of a study of blood T cells in healthy people across ages. TCRdb re-derived calls from the 5' RACE reads in MiXCR, one entry per CDR3 protein. The sample has some 1.5 million distinct CDR3 sequences, about 30% seen once. Sample: blood. All receptors derive from a woman aged 25-40 years in good health. The CDR3 runs from the conserved cysteine through the conserved F or W. Each record gives: D gene, V gene, J gene, clone size, CDR3 protein, CDR3 DNA. D genes are given only for firm matches. Size tells how often a clone was seen (once, few, many) or the class of an expanded clone, and some rows leave it out.

TRBD1	TRBV29-1	TRBJ2-5	many	CSAAGTGRETQYF	TGCAGCGCCGCCGGGACAGGGCGTGAGACCCAGTACTTC
TRBD2	TRBV5-5	TRBJ2-2	NA	CASSKILAGVPTGELFF	TGTGCCAGCAGTAAAATACTAGCGGGAGTTCCCACCGGGGAGCTGTTTTTT
NA	TRBV24-1	TRBJ2-2	NA	CATSENPSTGELFF	TGTGCCACCAGTGAGAACCCCAGCACCGGGGAGCTGTTTTTT
NA	TRBV12-3/TRBV12-4	TRBJ2-3	NA	CASSLTGNPDTQYF	TGTGCCAGCAGTCTTACAGGGAATCCAGATACGCAGTATTTT
NA	TRBV4-1	TRBJ2-3	NA	CASSQPVAFVTQYF	TGCGCCAGCAGCCAACCGGTAGCGTTTGTTACGCAGTATTTT
NA	TRBV2	TRBJ1-2	NA	CASSAPPGPYTF	TGTGCCAGCAGTGCCCCACCGGGACCTTACACCTTC
TRBD2	TRBV20-1	TRBJ2-1	NA	CSARDGGRARSNEQFF	TGCAGTGCCCGAGACGGGGGGAGGGCTCGGAGTAATGAGCAGTTCTTC
NA	TRBV10-3	TRBJ2-5	NA	CAISGLGQETQYF	TGTGCCATCAGTGGACTAGGTCAGGAGACCCAGTACTTC
TRBD2	TRBV6-2/TRBV6-3	TRBJ2-7	NA	CASSYSRSGTRGSYEQYF	TGTGCCAGCAGTTACTCGAGATCCGGGACTAGGGGATCCTACGAGCAGTACTTC
TRBD1	TRBV7-6	TRBJ2-1	NA	CASSQGQGPYEQFF	TGTGCCAGCAGTCAGGGACAGGGACCCTACGAGCAGTTCTTC
TRBD1	TRBV18	TRBJ1-2	few	CASSPAKGQGYTF	TGTGCCAGCTCACCAGCTAAGGGACAGGGCTACACCTTC
NA	TRBV4-1	TRBJ1-2	few	CASSQDKSSYGYTF	TGCGCCAGCAGCCAAGATAAGTCCAGCTATGGCTACACCTTC
TRBD1	TRBV20-1	TRBJ2-1	few	CSASGTGDFNEQFF	TGCAGTGCGTCCGGGACAGGGGATTTCAATGAGCAGTTCTTC
NA	TRBV5-1	TRBJ2-4	many	CASSLWGAENIQYF	TGCGCCAGCAGCTTGTGGGGAGCAGAAAACATTCAGTACTTC
NA	TRBV29-1	TRBJ1-2	once	CSVTNYGYTF	TGCAGCGTTACCAACTATGGCTACACCTTC
NA	TRBV28	TRBJ1-1	few	CASSPRWAGKDTEAFF	TGTGCCAGCAGTCCCCGGTGGGCAGGGAAGGACACTGAAGCTTTCTTT
NA	TRBV5-1	TRBJ2-1	NA	CASSYGTELNEQFF	TGCGCCAGCAGCTACGGGACGGAGCTGAATGAGCAGTTCTTC
NA	TRBV10-3	TRBJ1-2	NA	CAISPTRESYTF	TGTGCCATCAGCCCGACCAGGGAGAGCTACACCTTC
NA	TRBV5-1	TRBJ1-3	NA	CASKQGSGNTIYF	TGCGCCAGCAAACAGGGTAGTGGAAACACCATATATTTT
NA	TRBV9	TRBJ2-3	NA	CASSVWGGSTDTQYF	TGTGCCAGCAGCGTATGGGGCGGGAGCACAGATACGCAGTATTTT
NA	TRBV10-3	TRBJ2-1	NA	CAISEGQVDEQFF	TGTGCCATCAGTGAGGGCCAGGTGGATGAGCAGTTCTTC
NA	TRBV10-3	TRBJ1-2	NA	CAISERQNYGYTF	TGTGCCATCAGTGAGCGACAGAACTATGGCTACACCTTC
TRBD2	TRBV6-2/TRBV6-3	TRBJ2-7	NA	CASRDSSGSSYEQYF	TGTGCCAGCAGGGATAGTAGCGGGAGCTCCTACGAGCAGTACTTC
NA	TRBV30	TRBJ1-2	few	CAWSVLGGYTF	TGTGCCTGGAGTGTGCTGGGTGGCTACACCTTC
NA	TRBV2	TRBJ2-4	NA	CASPPGRENNEQYF	TGTGCCAGCCCCCCGGGACGGGAGAACAATGAGCAGTACTTC
NA	TRBV11-1	TRBJ2-3	NA	CASSHGGQDTDTQYF	TGTGCCAGCAGCCACGGGGGGCAGGACACAGATACGCAGTATTTT
TRBD2	TRBV9	TRBJ2-1	NA	CASSAMGLAGGSSYNEQFF	TGTGCCAGCAGCGCAATGGGACTAGCGGGGGGGAGCTCCTACAATGAGCAGTTCTTC
NA	TRBV10-3	TRBJ2-5	many	CAISEGYGKGETQYF	TGTGCCATCAGTGAAGGGTATGGGAAGGGAGAGACCCAGTACTTC
TRBD2	TRBV12-3/TRBV12-4	TRBJ2-1	NA	CASSLELAGWGEQFF	TGTGCCAGCAGTTTAGAACTAGCGGGATGGGGTGAGCAGTTCTTC
TRBD2	TRBV5-1	TRBJ2-1	NA	CASSLSGLDYNEQFF	TGCGCCAGCAGCTTGTCGGGACTAGACTACAATGAGCAGTTCTTC
NA	TRBV2	TRBJ1-4	NA	CASKKETNEKLFF	TGTGCCAGCAAGAAGGAAACTAATGAAAAACTGTTTTTT
NA	TRBV3-1	TRBJ2-1	NA	CASGLASEQFF	TGTGCCAGCGGCCTAGCGAGCGAGCAGTTCTTC
NA	TRBV2	TRBJ2-7	few	CASSVPPGEQYF	TGTGCCAGCAGTGTCCCCCCGGGGGAGCAGTACTTC
TRBD2	TRBV5-1	TRBJ2-3	NA	CASSLGTSGGAVFPDTQYF	TGCGCCAGCAGTTTGGGGACTAGCGGGGGGGCCGTATTTCCAGATACGCAGTATTTT
NA	TRBV6-5	TRBJ2-3	few	CASSYSVGTDTQYF	TGTGCCAGCAGTTACTCTGTGGGCACAGATACGCAGTATTTT
TRBD2	TRBV6-1	TRBJ2-3	NA	CASSELAGGPDTQYF	TGTGCCAGCAGTGAACTAGCGGGGGGGCCAGATACGCAGTATTTT
TRBD2	TRBV29-1	TRBJ2-1	many	CSVRPGTSGRSSYNEQFF	TGCAGCGTCCGCCCCGGGACTAGCGGCCGCAGCTCCTACAATGAGCAGTTCTTC
TRBD2	TRBV10-3	TRBJ2-3	NA	CAIRQQGGDTDTQYF	TGTGCCATCAGACAGCAGGGAGGGGACACAGATACGCAGTATTTT
TRBD1	TRBV12-3/TRBV12-4	TRBJ1-1	NA	CASSETGVGTEAFF	TGTGCCAGCAGCGAGACAGGGGTCGGCACTGAAGCTTTCTTT
TRBD2	TRBV5-1	TRBJ2-3	NA	CASSPTSEADTQYF	TGCGCCAGCAGCCCGACTAGCGAGGCGGATACGCAGTATTTT
NA	TRBV7-2	TRBJ2-7	few	CASSLGQDFSYEQYF	TGTGCCAGCAGCTTAGGACAGGATTTCTCCTACGAGCAGTACTTC
NA	TRBV12-3/TRBV12-4	TRBJ2-7	many	CASSPRSGGGYEQYF	TGTGCCAGCAGTCCCCGGTCCGGGGGCGGCTACGAGCAGTACTTC
TRBD1	TRBV20-1	TRBJ1-1	few	CSARNLPGQGTNTEAFF	TGCAGTGCTCGCAACCTCCCGGGACAGGGCACAAACACTGAAGCTTTCTTT
NA	TRBV29-1	TRBJ2-3	many	CSSRSTDTQYF	TGCAGTTCCCGGAGCACAGATACGCAGTATTTT
NA	TRBV7-2	TRBJ1-6	few	CASSIDSNNSPLHF	TGTGCCAGCAGCATCGACAGTAATAATTCACCCCTCCACTTT
TRBD1	TRBV6-5	TRBJ1-2	many	CASSRQGKSSEYGYTF	TGTGCCAGCAGTCGACAGGGAAAGTCGTCGGAATATGGCTACACCTTC
NA	TRBV29-1	TRBJ1-2	NA	CSVEVESHFTPYGYTF	TGCAGCGTTGAAGTTGAGTCGCACTTCACCCCCTATGGCTACACCTTC
NA	TRBV24-1	TRBJ2-4	NA	CATSTGADVTNEQYF	TGTGCCACCAGCACGGGGGCCGATGTGACAAATGAGCAGTACTTC
NA	TRBV6-6	TRBJ2-1	few	CASSQTHDLLHNEQFF	TGTGCCAGCAGTCAAACCCACGATCTTCTCCACAATGAGCAGTTCTTC
NA	TRBV20-1	TRBJ1-2	few	CSAPIPGAHYGYTF	TGCAGTGCCCCTATTCCAGGGGCCCACTATGGCTACACCTTC